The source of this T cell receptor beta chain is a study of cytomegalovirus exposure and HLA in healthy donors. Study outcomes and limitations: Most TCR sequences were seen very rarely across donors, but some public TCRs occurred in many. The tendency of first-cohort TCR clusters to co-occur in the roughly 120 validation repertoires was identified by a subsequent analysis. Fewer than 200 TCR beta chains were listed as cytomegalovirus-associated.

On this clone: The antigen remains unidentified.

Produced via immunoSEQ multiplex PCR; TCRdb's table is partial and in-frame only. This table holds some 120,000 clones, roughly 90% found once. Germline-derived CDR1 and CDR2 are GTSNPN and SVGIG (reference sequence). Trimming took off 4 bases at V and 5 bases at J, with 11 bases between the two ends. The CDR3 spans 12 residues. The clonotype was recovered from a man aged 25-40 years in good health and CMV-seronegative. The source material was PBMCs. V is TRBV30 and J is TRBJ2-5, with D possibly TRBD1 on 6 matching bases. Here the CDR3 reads CAWNSGGETQYF. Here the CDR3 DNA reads TGTGCCTGGAATTCTGGGGGCGAGACCCAGTACTTC.